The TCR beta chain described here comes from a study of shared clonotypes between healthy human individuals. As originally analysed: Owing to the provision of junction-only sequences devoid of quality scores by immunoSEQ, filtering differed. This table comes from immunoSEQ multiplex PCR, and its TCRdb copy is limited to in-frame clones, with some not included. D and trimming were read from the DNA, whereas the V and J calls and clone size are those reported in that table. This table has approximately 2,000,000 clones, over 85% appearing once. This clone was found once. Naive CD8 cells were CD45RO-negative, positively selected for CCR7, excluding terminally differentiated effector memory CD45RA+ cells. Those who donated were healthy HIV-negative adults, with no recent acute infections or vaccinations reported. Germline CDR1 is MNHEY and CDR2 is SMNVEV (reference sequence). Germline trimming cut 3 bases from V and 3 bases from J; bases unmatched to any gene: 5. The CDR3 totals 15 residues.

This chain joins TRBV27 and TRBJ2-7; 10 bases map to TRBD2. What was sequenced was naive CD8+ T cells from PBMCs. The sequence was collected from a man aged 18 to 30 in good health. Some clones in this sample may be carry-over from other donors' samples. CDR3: CASSFTLAGDYEQYF. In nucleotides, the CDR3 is TGTGCCAGCAGTTTTACGCTAGCGGGGGACTACGAGCAGTACTTC.